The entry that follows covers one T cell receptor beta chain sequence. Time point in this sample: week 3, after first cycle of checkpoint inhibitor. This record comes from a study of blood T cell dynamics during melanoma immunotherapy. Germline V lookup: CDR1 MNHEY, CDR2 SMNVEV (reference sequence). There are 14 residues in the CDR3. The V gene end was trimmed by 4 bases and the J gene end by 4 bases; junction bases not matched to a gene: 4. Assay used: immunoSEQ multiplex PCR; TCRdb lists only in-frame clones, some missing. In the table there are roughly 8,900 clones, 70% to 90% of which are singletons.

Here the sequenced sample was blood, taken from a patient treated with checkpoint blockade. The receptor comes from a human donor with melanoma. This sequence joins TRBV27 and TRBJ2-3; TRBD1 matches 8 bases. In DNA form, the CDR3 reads TGTGCCAGCAGTTACAGGGGGGATGCAGATACGCAGTATTTT. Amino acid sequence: CASSYRGDADTQYF.